The text below deals with one T cell receptor (beta chain). Its antigen is unknown. Between the trimmed V and J ends, which lost 7 bases and 0 bases, there was a span of 13 bases. The CDR3 consists of 14 residues. The germline V gene has CDR1 KGHSH and CDR2 LQKENI. TCRdb called the RT-PCR reads again in MiXCR, with one record for every CDR3 protein. The sample consists of roughly 570,000 distinct CDR3 sequences, about 15% of them appearing once. The data were taken from a study of response to subunit inactivated influenza vaccine. Study outcomes and limitations: Every seasonal influenza vaccination brings in few new T cells, the authors suggested.

This TCR came from a man aged 50 or older who received an inactivated influenza vaccine. Here the sequenced sample was PBMCs from blood, taken roughly 12 days after vaccination. This chain connects TRBV18 to TRBJ2-7; a possible D gene is TRBD1 (5 bases). In DNA, the CDR3 is TGTGCCAGCTACCGTACAGGCCACTCCTACGAGCAGTACTTC. Translating it yields CASYRTGHSYEQYF.